Each of the 21 T cell receptor beta chains below was sequenced from the same sample in a study of cytomegalovirus exposure and HLA in healthy donors. Primers: 60 Vbeta forward and 13 Jbeta reverse. Data came from immunoSEQ multiplex PCR; TCRdb stores just in-frame clones and leaves some out. The sample shows over 100,000 clones, nearly 65% of them seen only once. Sequences were obtained from PBMCs. These receptors were collected from a middle-aged man in good health and CMV-seropositive.

The V gene is TRBV2, the J gene TRBJ1-3, with TRBD1 matching 9 bases. CDR1 and CDR2 from the germline V gene are SNHLY and FYNNEI. The CDR3 consists of 14 residues. The V gene end was trimmed by 6 bases and the J gene end by 4 bases; junction bases not matched to a gene: 4. CDR3 sequence reads: CASRTGTGGNTIYF. CDR3 nucleotides: TGTGCCAGCAGGACCGGGACAGGGGGAAACACCATATATTTT.

The chain is built from TRBV6-1 and TRBJ1-2; D remains unclear. The CDR3 runs to 12 residues. Per the germline V gene, CDR1 is MNHNS and CDR2 is SASEGT. V was clipped by 7 bases and J by 4 bases, with 10 bases between them. In DNA form, the CDR3 reads TGTGCCAGCACCGAGGTTGGCTATGGCTACACCTTC. Translation gives CASTEVGYGYTF.

In this sample, this clone turned up a few times. This CDR3 is CASSFFYEQFF. CDR3 DNA: TGTGCCAGCAGCTTTTTCTATGAGCAGTTCTTC. V and J are TRBV11-2 and TRBJ2-1; D unresolved. V shed 3 bases and J shed 8 bases, with 5 bases lying between them. The CDR3 runs to 11 residues. CDR1 SGHAT and CDR2 FQNNGV come from the germline V gene.

This clone turned up a few times. The rearrangement uses TRBV5-1 and TRBJ1-4; a weak D match, TRBD1 (6 bases). The CDR3 has 15 residues. Germline CDR1 reads SGHRS; CDR2 reads YFSETQ. V lost 4 bases, J lost 4 bases, and 14 bases lay in between. This CDR3 reads CASSNTGISNEKLFF. CDR3 bases: TGCGCCAGCAGCAACACAGGGATTAGTAATGAAAAACTGTTTTTT.

This chain connects TRBV19 to TRBJ2-7; TRBD1 aligns across 9 bases. Germline loops: CDR1 LNHDA, CDR2 SQIVND (reference sequence). The V gene end was trimmed by 5 bases and the J gene end by 3 bases; junction bases not matched to a gene: 8. The CDR3 has 15 residues. In nucleotides, the CDR3 is TGTGCCAGTAGTCTGGGACAGGGCGGTTTCTACGAGCAGTACTTC. Translation gives CASSLGQGGFYEQYF.

The chain employs TRBV25-1 and TRBJ2-7; D remains ambiguous. The V end was cut by 5 bases, the J end by 3 bases, with 17 bases between. CDR1 is MGHDK, CDR2 SYGVNS, per germline. The CDR3 has 15 residues. In nucleotides, the CDR3 is TGTGCCAGCAGTCGCATTCCGCGCCTATACTACGAGCAGTACTTC. The encoded protein is CASSRIPRLYYEQYF.

This chain joins TRBV4-3 and TRBJ1-5; 9 bases match TRBD1. Trimming removed 0 bases from V and 5 bases from J; junction bases left unmatched: 5. Germline V gene lookup returns CDR1 LGHNA and CDR2 YSLEER. The CDR3 covers 16 residues. The CDR3 loop reads CASSQDLTGGYQPQHF. The CDR3 coding sequence is TGCGCCAGCAGCCAAGATCTCACAGGGGGCTATCAGCCCCAGCATTTT.

This rearrangement joins TRBV13 to TRBJ2-5; 7 bases are shared with TRBD2. Per the germline V gene, CDR1 is PRHDT and CDR2 is FYEKMQ (reference sequence). V lost 1 base to trimming and J lost 2 bases; unmatched junction nucleotides: 7. The CDR3 sequence is 16 residues long. CDR3 protein: CASSLVASGFQETQYF. In DNA form, the CDR3 reads TGTGCCAGCAGCTTAGTGGCTAGCGGCTTTCAAGAGACCCAGTACTTC. Full variable domain (remainder filled in from reference TRBV13 and TRBJ2-5): AAGVIQSPRHLIKEKRETATLKCYPIPRHDTVYWYQQGPGQDPQFLISFYEKMQSDKGSIPDRFSAQQFSDYHSELNMSSLELGDSALYFCASSLVASGFQETQYFGPGTRLLVL.

The chain is built from TRBV5-6 and TRBJ2-5, with D maybe TRBD1 (7 bases). CDR3 length equals 14 residues. Trimming took 4 bases from V and 2 from J, leaving 12 bases between them. Germline assignment: CDR1 SGHDT and CDR2 YYEEEE. In nucleotides, the CDR3 is TGTGCCAGCAGCGGGGGGACAGCGCAAGAGACCCAGTACTTC. Translation: CASSGGTAQETQYF.

The genes are TRBV7-9 and TRBJ1-1; D might be TRBD1 (5 bases). The V end lost 5 bases, the J end lost 0 bases, and 10 bases lay between the germline ends. CDR1 is SEHNR and CDR2 is FQNEAQ in the germline V gene (reference sequence). The CDR3 extends over 14 amino acids. The CDR3 loop reads CASSRGGLNTEAFF. In nucleotides, the CDR3 is TGTGCCAGCAGCCGCGGGGGTTTGAACACTGAAGCTTTCTTT.

In DNA form, the CDR3 reads TGTGCCAGCAGTGCCGGACAGGGGGCGGTTGCGTACGGCTACACCTTC. Its translation is CASSAGQGAVAYGYTF. The chain employs TRBV25-1 and TRBJ1-2, with 11 bases that match TRBD1. Germline V CDR1 and CDR2: MGHDK, SYGVNS. With V trimmed by 4 bases and J by 8 bases, 12 bases remained unmatched. The CDR3 length is 16 residues.

The chain has TRBV6-5 and TRBJ2-1, with 7 bases aligning to TRBD2. The CDR3 is 15 residues long. V lost 5 bases, J lost 1 base, and 5 bases stayed unmatched. Germline V CDR1 and CDR2: MNHEY, SVGAGI. The DNA of the CDR3 is TGTGCCAGCAGTGGTCTAGCGGTATCCTACAATGAGCAGTTCTTC. As protein: CASSGLAVSYNEQFF.

The chain combines TRBV9 with TRBJ2-5, with 7 bases fitting TRBD2. V was pared by 2 bases and J by 4 bases, with 11 bases of the junction left unmatched. Germline V gene sequence: CDR1 SGDLS, CDR2 YYNGEE. CDR3 length: 16 amino acids. The CDR3: CASSVYPAGLGETQYF. The CDR3 DNA sequence: TGTGCCAGCAGCGTTTACCCAGCGGGGCTGGGAGAGACCCAGTACTTC.

The V and J genes are TRBV7-2 and TRBJ2-5; TRBD2 agrees at 12 bases. The CDR3 consists of 15 residues. CDR1 and CDR2 from the germline V gene are SGHTA and FQGNSA. J was trimmed by 8 bases and V by 4 bases; bases with no gene match: 8. The CDR3 reads CASSSGLAGHETQYF. In DNA form, the CDR3 reads TGTGCCAGCAGCTCCGGACTAGCGGGGCACGAAACCCAGTACTTC.

As DNA, the CDR3 is TGTGCCAGCAGACCCGGACTGGGCACTGAAGCTTTCTTT. Protein product: CASRPGLGTEAFF. The V and J genes are TRBV27 and TRBJ1-1, with D unclear. The length of the CDR3 is 13 residues. The germline CDR1 and CDR2 sequences are MNHEY and SMNVEV (reference sequence). The germline V and J ends were trimmed by 6 bases and 4 bases, with 12 bases remaining between them.

This clone was seen only a few times. This sequence joins TRBV7-9 and TRBJ2-2; tentative D call: TRBD1 (5 bases). The V and J ends lost 1 base and 6 bases respectively, with 12 bases between them. The CDR3 runs to 15 residues. CDR1 and CDR2 (germline): SEHNR, FQNEAQ (reference sequence). This chain's CDR3 is CASSLVARVPGELFF. DNA of the CDR3: TGTGCCAGCAGCTTAGTAGCCAGGGTGCCCGGGGAGCTGTTTTTT.

This chain uses TRBV29-1 with TRBJ1-1; possible D gene TRBD1, 5 bases. The CDR3 covers 15 residues. Germline V CDR1 and CDR2: SQVTM, ANQGSEA. V gave up 3 bases and J gave up 1 base, with 15 bases separating them. CDR3 sequence (DNA): TGCAGCGTTGAGGGTAGGCAGGGAGGGAACACTGAAGCTTTCTTT. Encoded protein: CSVEGRQGGNTEAFF.

A note on this clone: An end of the junction does not agree with germline; a read error may underlie this. The gene calls are TRBV2 and TRBJ1-5; TRBD1 might be the D (6 bases). From germline, CDR1 is SNHLY and CDR2 FYNNEI. CDR3 size: 17 residues. Written as DNA, the CDR3 is TGTGCCAGCAGCGAAGGGGGGTCTTGGGACATTAATCAGCCCCAGCATTTT. Translated: CASSEGGSWDINQPQHF. Full variable domain (remainder filled in from reference TRBV2 and TRBJ1-5): EPEVTQTPSHQVTQMGQEVILRCVPISNHLYFYWYRQILGQKVEFLVSFYNNEISEKSEIFDDQFSVERPDGSNFTLKIRSTKLEDSAMYFCASSEGGSWDINQPQHFGDGTRLSIL.

This rearrangement joins TRBV11-2 to TRBJ1-1, with 8 bases that match TRBD1. The ends lost 4 bases at V and 0 bases at J; junction bases unmatched: 1. Looked up from germline, CDR1 is SGHAT and CDR2 is FQNNGV. This CDR3 has 14 amino acids. CDR3: CASSWTGMNTEAFF. The CDR3 nucleotides are TGTGCCAGCAGCTGGACAGGGATGAACACTGAAGCTTTCTTT.

The gene calls are TRBV13 and TRBJ1-1; a weak D match, TRBD1 (6 bases). Trimming stripped 4 bases from V and 0 bases from J, with 15 bases between. From germline, CDR1 is PRHDT and CDR2 FYEKMQ (reference sequence). The CDR3 extends over 16 amino acids. The CDR3 reads CASSSQRTVMNTEAFF. The CDR3 DNA reads as TGTGCCAGCAGCTCCCAGAGGACAGTCATGAACACTGAAGCTTTCTTT. The full variable domain, rest sourced from reference TRBV13 and TRBJ1-1, is AAGVIQSPRHLIKEKRETATLKCYPIPRHDTVYWYQQGPGQDPQFLISFYEKMQSDKGSIPDRFSAQQFSDYHSELNMSSLELGDSALYFCASSSQRTVMNTEAFFGQGTRLTVV.

The gene calls are TRBV27 and TRBJ2-7, with D tentatively TRBD1 (5 bases). V lost 5 bases to trimming and J lost 3 bases, with 11 bases between them. Germline V gene lookup returns CDR1 MNHEY and CDR2 SMNVEV (reference sequence). The CDR3 length is 13 residues. CDR3: CASSILQGYEQYF. The CDR3 DNA follows: TGTGCCAGCAGTATACTCCAGGGCTACGAGCAGTACTTC.